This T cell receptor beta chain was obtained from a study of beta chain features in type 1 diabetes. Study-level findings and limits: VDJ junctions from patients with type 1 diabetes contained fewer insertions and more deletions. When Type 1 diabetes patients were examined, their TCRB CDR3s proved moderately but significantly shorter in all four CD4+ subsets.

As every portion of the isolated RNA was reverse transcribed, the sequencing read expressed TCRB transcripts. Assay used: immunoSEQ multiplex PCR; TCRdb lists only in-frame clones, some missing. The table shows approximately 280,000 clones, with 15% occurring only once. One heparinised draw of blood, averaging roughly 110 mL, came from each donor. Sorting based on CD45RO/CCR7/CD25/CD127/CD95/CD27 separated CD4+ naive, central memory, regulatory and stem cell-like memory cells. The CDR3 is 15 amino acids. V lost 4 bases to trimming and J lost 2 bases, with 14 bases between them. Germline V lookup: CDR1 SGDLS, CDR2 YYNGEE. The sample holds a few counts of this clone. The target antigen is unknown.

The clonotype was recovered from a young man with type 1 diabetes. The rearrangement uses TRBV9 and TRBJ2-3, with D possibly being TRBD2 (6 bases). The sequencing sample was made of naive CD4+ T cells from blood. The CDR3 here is CASSPEGLNTDTQYF. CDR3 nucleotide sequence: TGTGCCAGCAGCCCGGAGGGACTTAACACAGATACGCAGTATTTT.